This T cell receptor (beta chain) is from a study of cytomegalovirus exposure and HLA in healthy donors. Study-wide results and caveats: In a later analysis, at a false discovery rate of 0.05, 15,000 to 20,000 TCR beta sequences were associated with HLA alleles.

The sample holds a few counts of this clone. Its matching antigen is unknown. Healthy individuals who donated bone marrow served as the donors. PCR was performed using 60 Vbeta and 13 Jbeta primers. The protocol was immunoSEQ multiplex PCR, while the TCRdb copy is restricted to in-frame clones and leaves out a portion. Found here are about 180,000 clones, around 80% of them singletons; the top ten hold about 4%. Sequencing input: PBMCs. The receptor comes from a woman aged 60 to 75 in good health and CMV-seropositive.

The chain's CDR3 is CASSAGTAYNEQFF. The CDR3 DNA reads TGTGCCAGCAGCGCCGGGACAGCCTACAATGAGCAGTTCTTC. The gene calls are TRBV9 and TRBJ2-1; 7 nucleotides agree with TRBD1. Trimming cost V 3 bases and J 2 bases; bases outside gene matches: 2. The CDR3 length is 14 residues. Germline-derived CDR1 and CDR2 are SGDLS and YYNGEE.